The clone carrying this T cell receptor (beta chain) was counted ten times or more. Its specificity is not known. The CDR3 is made up of 15 amino acids. Germline CDR1 is MNHNS and CDR2 is SASEGT. The ends lost 2 bases at V and 8 bases at J; junction bases unmatched: 6. The data were taken from a study of T cells after yellow fever vaccination. MiXCR, run by TCRdb on the 5' RACE reads, gives a single entry per CDR3 protein. The sample lists approximately 30,000 distinct CDR3 sequences; nearly 4.5% were seen once. Notes on the study in general: Though it reached lower strength, the secondary response hit its peak faster, day 5 versus 15.

The receptor was isolated from a man aged 25 to 40 who received the YFV17D yellow fever vaccine. This material consisted of CD8+ T cells sorted from PBMCs, taken 5 days after the yellow fever booster vaccination. The chain has TRBV6-1 and TRBJ2-1; 10 bases map to TRBD2. CDR3 nucleotides: TGTGCCAGCAGTGAATCTAGCGGGAGTGAGGATGAGCAGTTCTTC. It specifies CASSESSGSEDEQFF.